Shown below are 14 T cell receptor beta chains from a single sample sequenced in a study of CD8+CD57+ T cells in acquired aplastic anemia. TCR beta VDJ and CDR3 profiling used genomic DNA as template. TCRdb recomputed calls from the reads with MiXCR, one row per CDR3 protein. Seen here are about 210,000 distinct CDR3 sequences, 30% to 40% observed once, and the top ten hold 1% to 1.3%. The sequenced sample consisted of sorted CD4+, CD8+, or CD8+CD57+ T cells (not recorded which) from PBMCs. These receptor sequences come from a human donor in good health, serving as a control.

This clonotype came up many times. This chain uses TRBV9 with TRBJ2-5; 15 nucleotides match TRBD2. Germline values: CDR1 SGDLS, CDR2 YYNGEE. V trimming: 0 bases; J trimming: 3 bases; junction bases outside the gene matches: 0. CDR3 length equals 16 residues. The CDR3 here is CASSVGTSGGEETQYF. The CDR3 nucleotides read TGTGCCAGCAGCGTAGGGACTAGCGGGGGGGAAGAGACCCAGTACTTC.

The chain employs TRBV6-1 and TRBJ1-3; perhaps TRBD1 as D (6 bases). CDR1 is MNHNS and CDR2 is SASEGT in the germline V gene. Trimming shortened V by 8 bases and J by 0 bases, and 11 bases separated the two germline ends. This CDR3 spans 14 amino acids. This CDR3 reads CASLTGPSGNTIYF. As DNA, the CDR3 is TGTGCCAGCCTAACAGGGCCCTCTGGAAACACCATATATTTT.

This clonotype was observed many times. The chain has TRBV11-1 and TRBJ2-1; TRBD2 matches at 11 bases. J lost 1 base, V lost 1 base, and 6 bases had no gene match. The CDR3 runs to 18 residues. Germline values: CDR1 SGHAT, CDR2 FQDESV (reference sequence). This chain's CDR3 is CASSLVSGRARSYNEQFF. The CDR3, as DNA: TGTGCCAGCAGCTTAGTTAGCGGGAGGGCTAGGTCCTACAATGAGCAGTTCTTC.

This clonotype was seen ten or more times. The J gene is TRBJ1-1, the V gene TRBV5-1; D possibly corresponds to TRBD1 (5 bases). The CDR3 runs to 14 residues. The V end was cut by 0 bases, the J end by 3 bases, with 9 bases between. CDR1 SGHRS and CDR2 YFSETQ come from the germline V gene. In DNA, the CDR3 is TGCGCCAGCAGCTTGGTCCAAGGGGACACTGAAGCTTTCTTT. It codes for CASSLVQGDTEAFF.

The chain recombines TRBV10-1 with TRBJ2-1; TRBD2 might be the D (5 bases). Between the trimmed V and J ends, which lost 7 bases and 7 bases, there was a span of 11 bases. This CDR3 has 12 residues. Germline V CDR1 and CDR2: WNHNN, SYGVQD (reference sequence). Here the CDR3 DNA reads TGCGCCAGCAACTCGACGGGGAATGAGCAGTTCTTC. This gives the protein CASNSTGNEQFF.

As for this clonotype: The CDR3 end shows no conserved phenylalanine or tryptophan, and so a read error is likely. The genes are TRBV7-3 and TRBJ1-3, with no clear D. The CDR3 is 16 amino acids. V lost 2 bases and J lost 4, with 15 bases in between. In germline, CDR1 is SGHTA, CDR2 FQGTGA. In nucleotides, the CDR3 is TGTGCCAGCAGCTTAGGAACCTCACAAGGGGGAAACACCATATATCTT. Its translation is CASSLGTSQGGNTIYL.

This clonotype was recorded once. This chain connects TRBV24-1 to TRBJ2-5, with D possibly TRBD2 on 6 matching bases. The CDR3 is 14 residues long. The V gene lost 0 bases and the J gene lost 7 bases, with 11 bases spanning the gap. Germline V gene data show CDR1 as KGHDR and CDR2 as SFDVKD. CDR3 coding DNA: TGTGCCACCAGTGATTTGCAGGGTAGCGGGACCCAGTACTTC. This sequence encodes CATSDLQGSGTQYF.

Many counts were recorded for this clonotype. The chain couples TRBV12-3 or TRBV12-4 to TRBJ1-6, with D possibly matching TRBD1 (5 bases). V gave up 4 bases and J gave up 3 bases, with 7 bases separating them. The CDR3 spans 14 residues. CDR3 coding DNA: TGTGCCAGCAGTTCCAGGGTCTATAATTCACCCCTCCACTTT. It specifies CASSSRVYNSPLHF.

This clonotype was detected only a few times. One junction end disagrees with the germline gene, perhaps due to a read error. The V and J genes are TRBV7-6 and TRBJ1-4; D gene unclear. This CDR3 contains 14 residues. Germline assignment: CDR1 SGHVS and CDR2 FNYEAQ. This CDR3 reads CSSSLRATNEKLFF. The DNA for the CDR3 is TGTTCCAGCAGTCTAAGAGCAACTAATGAAAAACTGTTTTTT.

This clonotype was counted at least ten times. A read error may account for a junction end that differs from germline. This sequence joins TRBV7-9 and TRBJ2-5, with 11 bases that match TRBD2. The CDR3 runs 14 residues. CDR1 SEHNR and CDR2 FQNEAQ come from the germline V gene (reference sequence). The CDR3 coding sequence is TGCGCCAGCAGCTCAGGACTAGCGGGAGAGACCCAGTACTTC. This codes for CASSSGLAGETQYF.

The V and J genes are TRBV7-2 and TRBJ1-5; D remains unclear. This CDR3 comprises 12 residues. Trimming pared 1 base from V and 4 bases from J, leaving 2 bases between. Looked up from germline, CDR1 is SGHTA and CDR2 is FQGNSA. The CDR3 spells CASSLENQPQHF. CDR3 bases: TGTGCCAGCAGCTTAGAGAATCAGCCCCAGCATTTT.

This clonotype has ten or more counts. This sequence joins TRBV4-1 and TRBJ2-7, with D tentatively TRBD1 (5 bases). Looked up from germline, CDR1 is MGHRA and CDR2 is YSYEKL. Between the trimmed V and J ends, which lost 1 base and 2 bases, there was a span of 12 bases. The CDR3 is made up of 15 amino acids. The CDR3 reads CASSQVSRATYEQYF. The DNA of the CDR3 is TGCGCCAGCAGCCAAGTTTCCAGGGCAACCTACGAGCAGTACTTC.

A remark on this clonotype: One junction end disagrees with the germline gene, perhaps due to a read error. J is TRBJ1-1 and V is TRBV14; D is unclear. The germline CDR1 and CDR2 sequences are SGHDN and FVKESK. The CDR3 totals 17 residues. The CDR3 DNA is TGTGCCAGCAGCCAACCAGGATTGAGAACCCCGAACACTGAAGCTCTCTTT. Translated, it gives CASSQPGLRTPNTEALF. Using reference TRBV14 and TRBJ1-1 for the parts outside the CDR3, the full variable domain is EAGVTQFPSHSVIEKGQTVTLRCDPISGHDNLYWYRRVMGKEIKFLLHFVKESKQDESGMPNNRFLAERTGGTYSTLKVQPAELEDSGVYFCASSQPGLRTPNTEALFGQGTRLTVV.

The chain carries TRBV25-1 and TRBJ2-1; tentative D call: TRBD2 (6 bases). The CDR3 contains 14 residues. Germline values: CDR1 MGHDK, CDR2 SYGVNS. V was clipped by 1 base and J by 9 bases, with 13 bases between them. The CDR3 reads CASSESGDLAEQFF. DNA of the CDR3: TGTGCCAGCAGTGAATCTGGGGACTTGGCTGAGCAGTTCTTC.